This TCR beta chain comes out of a study of blood T cell repertoires in COVID-19. Using immunoSEQ multiplex PCR, the repertoire was profiled, and TCRdb retains in-frame clones only, with some absent. This table holds 190,000 or so clones, 85% to 90% found once. What was sequenced was peripheral blood. This sequence originates from a woman between 25 and 40 years old with active or convalescent COVID-19.

In DNA form, the CDR3 reads TGTGCCAGCAGCTTGAAACCACCGGGACAGGGGGGCCCCATACGTGGCTACACCTTC. Protein: CASSLKPPGQGGPIRGYTF. The chain carries TRBV5-8 and TRBJ1-2; 11 bases line up with TRBD1. The junction had 18 bases not matched to a gene; V was cut back by 1 base and J by 7 bases. This CDR3 is 19 amino acids long. Germline CDR1 reads SGHTS; CDR2 reads YDEGEE.